This note documents a single TCR beta chain sequence. The data are from a study of blood T cell repertoires in COVID-19. Study overall: Sources were T cells, B-cell-depleted T cells, or PBMCs; the material itself was cDNA or gDNA.

CDR1 is MDHEN, CDR2 SYDVKM, per germline. The V segment lost 4 bases and the J segment 3 bases; nucleotides outside the gene matches: 12. The CDR3 runs 18 residues. How the authors handled the data: The authors estimated nucleated cell counts from reference gene primer amplification. Sequenced by immunoSEQ multiplex PCR; TCRdb stores in-frame clones only, minus some. V and J calls and clone size come straight from that table; D and trimming were deduced from the DNA. The data show around 170,000 clones, with about 82% seen just once and around 8.6% held by the top ten. Participants were aged about 18 to 95 years, lived in 24 US areas, and enrolled virtually. The study counted Cohort 3 donors as recovered given two negative PCRs, clearance, or symptom resolution.

Sequencing was performed on PBMCs or T cells enriched from blood (not recorded which). This chain links TRBV28 with TRBJ2-7; 13 bases align to TRBD2. The source is a woman under 40 who had recovered from COVID-19. The CDR3 DNA follows: TGTGCCAGCAGTTCCGGACTAGCGGGAGCTACATTGGTCTACGAGCAGTACTTC. It encodes CASSSGLAGATLVYEQYF.